This TCR beta chain derives from a study of T-cell memory formation after mild COVID-19. Study-level findings and limits: Contracting clones localized mainly to CM and EM when CD4+ and mainly to EMRA when CD8+. Balance between CD4 and CD8 was seen in clones contracting day 15 to 85, and a CD4+ lean was seen in later expanders.

TCRdb processed the 5' RACE reads anew with MiXCR; each CDR3 protein has one entry. The sample has 65,000 to 95,000 distinct CDR3 sequences, more than 10% seen once. Looked up from germline, CDR1 is MGHRA and CDR2 is YSYEKL. CDR3 length: 15 amino acids. V lost 4 bases to trimming and J lost 4 bases; unmatched junction nucleotides: 4. This clonotype was seen a few times. Its cognate antigen is unknown. Sequenced: PBMCs or a T cell subset sorted from them (not recorded which). V usage is TRBV4-1 and J usage is TRBJ1-2; 12 bases map to TRBD1. The receptor comes from a man aged 18 to 29 who had mild COVID-19 (a few samples of this study predate the infection). Cell type and time point are not known. CDR3 nucleotides: TGCGCCAGCAGCCCCGGGACAGGGGGCGTCTATGGCTACACCTTC. Its protein is CASSPGTGGVYGYTF.